What follows are 10 T cell receptor beta chains derived from one specimen sequenced in a study of beta chain features in type 1 diabetes. Study-wide findings and caveats: Shorter TCRB CDR3s, moderately but significantly so, were found in Type 1 diabetes patients in all four CD4+ subsets.

The antigens these receptors bind are not known. Sequencing targeted expressed TCRB transcripts, as all isolated RNA had been reverse transcribed. Clones were read by immunoSEQ multiplex PCR, and TCRdb kept only the in-frame ones, dropping some. The sample lists 250,000 to 300,000 clones, 24% occurring once. The specimen was naive CD4+ T cells from blood. These receptors came from a woman in her 30s with type 1 diabetes.

This clone was seen a handful of times. The chain is built from TRBV18 and TRBJ1-1; a weak D match, TRBD1 (6 bases). V was shortened by 5 bases and J by 1 base, with 14 bases between the two germline ends. Germline CDR1 and CDR2: KGHSH and LQKENI. The CDR3 is 15 amino acids. This chain's CDR3 is CASSSQGQQNTEAFF. CDR3 bases: TGTGCCAGCTCATCCCAGGGACAACAGAACACTGAAGCTTTCTTT.

The J gene is TRBJ2-3, the V gene TRBV29-1; D perhaps matches TRBD2 (5 bases). Per the germline V gene, CDR1 is SQVTM and CDR2 is ANQGSEA. CDR3 length: 15 residues. V was trimmed by 6 bases and J by 3 bases, leaving 19 bases between them. The CDR3 reads CSVGESGRQTDTQYF. The CDR3 nucleotides are TGCAGCGTCGGGGAGTCTGGCAGGCAAACAGATACGCAGTATTTT.

This sequence joins TRBV9 and TRBJ2-7; the match to TRBD2 covers 9 bases. Per the germline V gene, CDR1 is SGDLS and CDR2 is YYNGEE. Trimming took 4 bases from V and 4 from J; bases not matched to a gene: 12. CDR3 length: 16 residues. The CDR3 spells CASSLGLAGSPYEQYF. The CDR3 DNA reads as TGTGCCAGCAGCCTAGGGCTAGCGGGAAGCCCTTACGAGCAGTACTTC.

This clone was counted only a few times. The V gene is TRBV15, the J gene TRBJ2-1, with 13 bases that match TRBD2. This CDR3 contains 20 residues. Germline CDR1 reads LNHNV; CDR2 reads YYDKDF (reference sequence). The J segment lost 0 bases and the V segment lost 0 bases, leaving 8 bases of the junction unmatched. The CDR3 bases are TGTGCCACCAGCAGAGACCCGGGACTAGCGGGGCCTAGCTCCTACAATGAGCAGTTCTTC. Amino acids: CATSRDPGLAGPSSYNEQFF.

As regards this clone: The germline gene is not matched at one end of the junction; a read error may be the cause. This sequence joins TRBV7-7 and TRBJ2-1; D may be TRBD1 (5 bases). Germline-derived CDR1 and CDR2 are SSHAT and FNYEAQ (reference sequence). The CDR3 totals 13 residues. CDR3 loop: CASSRQNYNEQFF. The CDR3 bases are TGTGCTAGCAGCAGACAGAATTACAATGAGCAGTTCTTC.

This clone occurred a few times. The chain employs TRBV2 and TRBJ2-2; 11 nucleotides agree with TRBD2. The J segment lost 7 bases and the V segment lost 4 bases, leaving 5 bases of the junction unmatched. CDR1 is SNHLY and CDR2 is FYNNEI in the germline V gene. This CDR3 is 15 amino acids long. CDR3 nucleotide sequence: TGTGCCAGCAGTGTTACTAGCGGGAGAAGCGGGGAGCTGTTTTTT. It codes for CASSVTSGRSGELFF. Based on the CDR3 plus reference TRBV2 and TRBJ2-2, the full variable domain is EPEVTQTPSHQVTQMGQEVILRCVPISNHLYFYWYRQILGQKVEFLVSFYNNEISEKSEIFDDQFSVERPDGSNFTLKIRSTKLEDSAMYFCASSVTSGRSGELFFGEGSRLTVL.

This clone was detected only a few times. V is TRBV25-1 and J is TRBJ2-3; 7 bases map to TRBD1. The germline CDR1 and CDR2 sequences are MGHDK and SYGVNS. This CDR3 contains 17 residues. J was trimmed by 0 bases and V by 4 bases; bases with no gene match: 10. The CDR3 loop is CASSGVGDRVSTDTQYF. DNA of the CDR3: TGTGCCAGCAGTGGCGTTGGAGACAGGGTTAGCACAGATACGCAGTATTTT. The variable domain in full, with the rest retrieved from reference TRBV25-1 and TRBJ2-3, is EADIYQTPRYLVIGTGKKITLECSQTMGHDKMYWYQQDPGMELHLIHYSYGVNSTEKGDLSSESTVSRIRTEHFPLTLESARPSHTSQYLCASSGVGDRVSTDTQYFGPGTRLTVL.

This clone showed up just a few times. This chain joins TRBV5-4 and TRBJ2-3; 15 positions agree with TRBD2. There are 15 residues in the CDR3. In germline, CDR1 is SGHNT, CDR2 YYREEE (reference sequence). The V segment lost 4 bases and the J segment 6 bases; nucleotides outside the gene matches: 3. In DNA form, the CDR3 reads TGTGCCAGCAGCCCAGGGACTAGCGGGAGGGATACGCAGTATTTT. This sequence encodes CASSPGTSGRDTQYF.

The gene calls are TRBV6-4 and TRBJ2-3; 7 bases are a match to TRBD2. After removal of 5 bases from V and 5 bases from J, the junction contained 4 bases not matched to a gene. The CDR3 consists of 13 residues. Per germline, CDR1 MRHNA and CDR2 SNTAGT. The CDR3 region has the DNA TGTGCCAGCAGTCCCTGGGGGGGAGATACGCAGTATTTT. It codes for CASSPWGGDTQYF.

This chain uses TRBV19 with TRBJ2-1; 8 bases align to TRBD2. The ends lost 5 bases at V and 0 bases at J; junction bases unmatched: 3. Looked up from germline, CDR1 is LNHDA and CDR2 is SQIVND (reference sequence). This CDR3 is built from 15 residues. In DNA, the CDR3 is TGTGCCAGTAGTGAGCGGGGGAGCTCCTACAATGAGCAGTTCTTC. Translated, it gives CASSERGSSYNEQFF.